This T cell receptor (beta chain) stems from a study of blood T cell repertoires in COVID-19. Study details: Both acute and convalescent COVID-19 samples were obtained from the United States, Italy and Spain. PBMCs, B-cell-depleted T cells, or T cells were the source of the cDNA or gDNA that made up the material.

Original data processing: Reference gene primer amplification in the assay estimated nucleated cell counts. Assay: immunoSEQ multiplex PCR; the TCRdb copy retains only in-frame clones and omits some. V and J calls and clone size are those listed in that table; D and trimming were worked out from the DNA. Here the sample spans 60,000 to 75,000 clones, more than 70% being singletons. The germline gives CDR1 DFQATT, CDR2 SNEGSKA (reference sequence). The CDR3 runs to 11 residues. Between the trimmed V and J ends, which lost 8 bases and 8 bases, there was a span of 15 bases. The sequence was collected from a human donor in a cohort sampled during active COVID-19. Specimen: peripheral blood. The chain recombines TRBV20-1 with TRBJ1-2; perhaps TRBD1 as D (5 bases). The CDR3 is CSIGGVGGYTF. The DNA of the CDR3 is TGCAGTATTGGGGGGGTGGGCGGCTACACCTTC.